Sequencing of this TCR beta chain was carried out in a study of blood T cell repertoires in COVID-19. Study summary: COVID-19 samples collected from the United States, Italy and Spain covered acute and convalescent phases. The cDNA or gDNA used as material had been derived from T cells, B-cell-depleted T cells, or PBMCs.

In the original analysis: Quantification of nucleated cells was approximated via reference gene primer amplification. Generated by immunoSEQ multiplex PCR, the TCRdb table keeps only in-frame clones and is missing some. That table is the source of V, J and clone size, and D and trimming were worked out from the DNA. The sample holds 500,000 to 600,000 clones; about 89% are singletons and the top ten take less than 9.5%. Germline CDR1 MGHDK, CDR2 SYGVNS. V lost 4 bases and J 3 bases, leaving 15 bases between the germline ends. The CDR3 extends over 16 amino acids. Sequences were obtained from peripheral blood. The receptor was isolated from a woman between 50 and 59 years old with COVID-19, enrolled during active disease. V usage is TRBV25-1 and J usage is TRBJ1-4; D gene uncertain. CDR3 DNA sequence: TGTGCCAGCAGTGCCCCAAGGGAGGCGGCTAATGAAAAACTGTTTTTT. This codes for CASSAPREAANEKLFF.